The entry below describes one T cell receptor (beta chain). Its target is not known. The record originates from a study of STAT5B mutations in CD4+ large granular lymphocyte leukemia. Background on the study: Healthy donors showed HLA-associated enrichment of the CDR3 'QG' motif.

Broader study findings: Top patient clones used TRBV06 genes more often: 8/27 versus 2/35 in controls.

This CDR3 is 15 amino acids long. Germline-derived CDR1 and CDR2 are SGHTA and FQGNSA. The V end was cut by 1 base, the J end by 8 bases, with 15 bases between. Here immunoSEQ multiplex PCR was the method, and the copy in TCRdb shows in-frame clones only, minus some. Of tens of thousands of clones in the sample, approximately 73% were seen once. This chain joins TRBV7-2 and TRBJ2-1; D is uncertain. The origin of this receptor is a human donor in good health. Sequenced sample: CD4+ T cells from blood buffy coats. CDR3 loop: CASSLEGRLSYEQFF. The CDR3, as DNA: TGTGCCAGCAGCTTAGAAGGTCGCCTTAGCTATGAGCAGTTCTTC.